This T cell receptor beta chain derives from a study of naive CD8 T cells in extremely preterm neonates. Sequenced by immunoSEQ multiplex PCR; TCRdb stores in-frame clones only, minus some. This sample has about 7,100 clones, with about 97% found just once. Germline values: CDR1 KGHSH, CDR2 LQKENI. The CDR3 totals 14 residues. The V gene lost 2 bases and the J gene lost 1 base, with 6 bases spanning the gap. Remarks on this clone: Its target is not known.

Overall study findings and caveats: Preterm neonates had significantly lower iChao1 richness than other age groups. Shared CDR3 nucleotide sequences: preterm about 2.8%, term approximately 0.43%, children 0.03% to 0.035%, adults 0.01%.

The gene calls are TRBV18 and TRBJ1-5; D gene unclear. The specimen sequenced was naive CD8+ T cells from blood. This clonotype was sampled from a human donor in good health. CDR3 sequence reads: CASSPELSNQPQHF. In nucleotides, the CDR3 is TGTGCCAGCTCACCAGAGTTGAGCAATCAGCCCCAGCATTTT.